What follows describes a single TCR beta chain. TCRdb derives one entry per CDR3 protein from the 5' RACE reads, leaving out DNA. This repertoire comprises about 30,000 distinct CDR3 sequences; its ten largest clones make up 50% to 75%. These data are taken from a study of T cells expressing NK-cell markers. Study as a whole: HCMV seropositivity marked seven of the eight sequenced donors; one was seronegative.

CDR1 and CDR2 from the germline V gene are MNHEY and SMNVEV (reference sequence). The CDR3 is made up of 16 amino acids. The chain employs TRBV27 and TRBJ1-5. Sequenced: blood T cells: a sorted CD56 or NKG2C T cell subset, CD4+ or CD8+ T cells, or bulk PBMC T cells (not recorded which). The sequence was collected from a woman aged 18 to 75 in good health. CDR3 loop: CASRLGPGASNQPQHF.